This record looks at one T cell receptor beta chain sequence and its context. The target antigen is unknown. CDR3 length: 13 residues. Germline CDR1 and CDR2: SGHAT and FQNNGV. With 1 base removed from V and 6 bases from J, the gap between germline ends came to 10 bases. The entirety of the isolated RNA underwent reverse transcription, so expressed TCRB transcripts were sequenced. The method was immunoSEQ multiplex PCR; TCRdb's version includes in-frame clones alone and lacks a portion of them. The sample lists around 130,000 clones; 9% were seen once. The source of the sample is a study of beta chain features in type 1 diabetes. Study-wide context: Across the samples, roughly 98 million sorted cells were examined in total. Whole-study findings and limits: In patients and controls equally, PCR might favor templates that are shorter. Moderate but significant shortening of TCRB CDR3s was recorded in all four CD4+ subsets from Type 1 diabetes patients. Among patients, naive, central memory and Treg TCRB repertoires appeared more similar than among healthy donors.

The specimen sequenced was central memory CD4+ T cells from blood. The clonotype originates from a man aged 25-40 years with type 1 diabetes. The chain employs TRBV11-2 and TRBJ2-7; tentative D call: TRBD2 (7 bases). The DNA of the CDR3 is TGTGCCAGCAGCTTAGCGGGGGGCGTCGAGCAGTACTTC. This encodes CASSLAGGVEQYF. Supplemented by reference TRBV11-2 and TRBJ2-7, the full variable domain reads EAGVAQSPRYKIIEKRQSVAFWCNPISGHATLYWYQQILGQGPKLLIQFQNNGVVDDSQLPKDRFSAERLKGVDSTLKIQPAKLEDSAVYLCASSLAGGVEQYFGPGTRLTVT.